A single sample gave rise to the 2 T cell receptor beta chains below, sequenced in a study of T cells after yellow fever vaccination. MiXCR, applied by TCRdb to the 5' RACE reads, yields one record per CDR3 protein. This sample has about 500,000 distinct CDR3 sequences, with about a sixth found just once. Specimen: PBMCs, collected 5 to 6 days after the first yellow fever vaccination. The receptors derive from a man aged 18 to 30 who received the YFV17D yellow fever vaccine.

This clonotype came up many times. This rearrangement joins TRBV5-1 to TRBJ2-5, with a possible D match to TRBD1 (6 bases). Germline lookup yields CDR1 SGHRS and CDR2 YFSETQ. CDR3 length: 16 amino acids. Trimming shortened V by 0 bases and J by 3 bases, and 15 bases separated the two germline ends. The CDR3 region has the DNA TGCGCCAGCAGCTTGGCGGACAGCCTCGGGGAAGAGACCCAGTACTTC. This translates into CASSLADSLGEETQYF.

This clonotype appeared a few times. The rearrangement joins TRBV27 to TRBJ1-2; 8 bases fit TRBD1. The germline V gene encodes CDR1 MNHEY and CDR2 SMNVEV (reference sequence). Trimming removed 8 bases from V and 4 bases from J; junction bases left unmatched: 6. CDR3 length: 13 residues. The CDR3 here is CASRLDRGYGYTF. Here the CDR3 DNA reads TGTGCCAGCCGCCTTGACAGGGGCTATGGCTACACCTTC.